The 7 T cell receptor beta chains below all came from one sample that was sequenced in a study of blood T cell repertoires in COVID-19. Profiling relied on immunoSEQ multiplex PCR, and the TCRdb table lists in-frame clones only, not all of them. The sample consists of roughly 180,000 clones, roughly 85% of them appearing once. Specimen: peripheral blood. The source of these receptors is a woman aged 60-70 years with acute or convalescent COVID-19.

The V gene is TRBV5-1, the J gene TRBJ2-3; D is perhaps TRBD2 (6 bases). The CDR3 runs to 14 residues. Trimming removed 4 bases at V and 6 bases at J, with 15 bases between. Germline CDR1 and CDR2: SGHRS and YFSETQ. The CDR3 protein is CASSLYRRGDTQYF. The CDR3 DNA follows: TGCGCCAGCAGCCTGTACAGGAGGGGCGATACGCAGTATTTT.

The chain is built from TRBV15 and TRBJ1-4; no clear D. The CDR3 spans 15 residues. Trimming shortened V by 1 base and J by 4 bases, and 10 bases separated the two germline ends. CDR1 is LNHNV and CDR2 is YYDKDF in the germline V gene (reference sequence). The CDR3 DNA sequence: TGTGCCACCAGCAGAGTGGGCGGACTTAATGAAAAACTGTTTTTT. It encodes CATSRVGGLNEKLFF. The full variable domain, in which reference TRBV15 and TRBJ1-4 provide the parts outside the CDR3, is DAMVIQNPRYQVTQFGKPVTLSCSQTLNHNVMYWYQQKSSQAPKLLFHYYDKDFNNEADTPDNFQSRRPNTSFCFLDIRSPGLGDTAMYLCATSRVGGLNEKLFFGSGTQLSVL.

This chain links TRBV24-1 with TRBJ2-3, with D maybe TRBD2 (5 bases). Deletions cut 0 bases from V and 3 bases from J, with 6 bases between. CDR1 and CDR2 (germline): KGHDR, SFDVKD. The CDR3 covers 14 residues. The CDR3 is CATSDLRGTDTQYF. In DNA, the CDR3 is TGTGCCACCAGTGATTTGCGAGGGACAGATACGCAGTATTTT.

The chain recombines TRBV6-5 with TRBJ2-1, with TRBD2 matching over 12 bases. V shed 5 bases, J shed 8 bases, and the junction held 7 bases outside the gene matches. CDR3 length: 15 residues. Germline V gives CDR1 MNHEY, CDR2 SVGAGI. This chain's CDR3 is CASSKGLAGWDEQFF. The CDR3 region has the DNA TGTGCCAGCAGTAAGGGACTAGCGGGCTGGGATGAGCAGTTCTTC.

This chain links TRBV2 with TRBJ2-7, with D tentatively TRBD2 (5 bases). The germline V gene encodes CDR1 SNHLY and CDR2 FYNNEI. The CDR3 has 12 amino acids. The V and J ends lost 6 bases and 3 bases respectively, with 9 bases between them. The CDR3 DNA reads as TGTGCCAGCAGGGACTTGGGCTACGAGCAGTACTTC. This encodes CASRDLGYEQYF.

The V call is TRBV4-2, the J call TRBJ2-1; D is perhaps TRBD2 (7 bases). Trimming took off 0 bases at V and 6 bases at J, with 15 bases between the two ends. The CDR3 covers 16 residues. Germline V gene data show CDR1 as LGHNA and CDR2 as YNFKEQ. The CDR3 sequence is CASSQESARGANEQFF. In nucleotides, the CDR3 is TGTGCCAGCAGCCAAGAGTCGGCTCGGGGGGCCAATGAGCAGTTCTTC.

The chain carries TRBV28 and TRBJ2-7; 7 bases are a match to TRBD1. With V trimmed by 7 bases and J by 5 bases, 5 bases remained unmatched. The CDR3 runs to 12 residues. The germline V gene encodes CDR1 MDHEN and CDR2 SYDVKM. CDR3 residues: CASTQDRHEQYF. The CDR3 coding sequence is TGTGCCAGCACCCAGGACAGGCACGAGCAGTACTTC.